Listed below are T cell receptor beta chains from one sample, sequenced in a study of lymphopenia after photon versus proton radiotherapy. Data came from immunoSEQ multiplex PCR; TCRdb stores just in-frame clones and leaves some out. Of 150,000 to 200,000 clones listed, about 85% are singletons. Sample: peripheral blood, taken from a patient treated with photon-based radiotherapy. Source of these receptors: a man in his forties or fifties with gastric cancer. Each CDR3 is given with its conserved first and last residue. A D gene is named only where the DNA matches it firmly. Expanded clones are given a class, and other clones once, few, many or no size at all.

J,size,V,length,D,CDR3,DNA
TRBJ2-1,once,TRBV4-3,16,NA,CASSQDMGRTNNEQFF,TGCGCCAGCAGCCAAGATATGGGGAGAACCAACAATGAGCAGTTCTTC
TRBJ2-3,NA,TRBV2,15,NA,CASSPMSGRTDTQYF,TGTGCCAGCAGTCCCATGTCGGGACGCACAGATACGCAGTATTTT
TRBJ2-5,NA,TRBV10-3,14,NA,CAISLGGQQETQYF,TGTGCCATCAGCCTGGGGGGGCAGCAAGAGACCCAGTACTTC
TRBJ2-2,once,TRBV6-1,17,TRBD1,CASSDPPGQGRAGELFF,TGTGCCAGCAGTGACCCCCCAGGACAGGGAAGGGCCGGGGAGCTGTTTTTT
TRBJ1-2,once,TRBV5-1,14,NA,CASSLPRGQGGYTF,TGCGCCAGCAGCTTGCCCCGGGGGCAGGGTGGCTACACCTTC
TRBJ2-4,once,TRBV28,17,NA,CASSPVTSTLAKNIQYF,TGTGCCAGCAGTCCCGTGACTTCAACCTTAGCCAAAAACATTCAGTACTTC
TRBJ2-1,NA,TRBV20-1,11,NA,CSASTDLEQFF,TGCAGTGCTAGTACTGACCTCGAGCAGTTCTTC
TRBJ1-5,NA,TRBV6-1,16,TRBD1,CASSEQSLPGGQPQHF,TGTGCCAGCAGTGAACAGTCATTACCAGGGGGTCAGCCCCAGCATTTT
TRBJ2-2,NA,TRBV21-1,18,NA,CASSNAHDRAKNTGELFF,TGTGCCAGCAGCAATGCTCATGACAGGGCTAAGAACACCGGGGAGCTGTTTTTT
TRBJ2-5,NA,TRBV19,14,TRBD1,CASSPGTGPETQYF,TGTGCCAGTTCTCCGGGGACAGGGCCCGAGACCCAGTACTTC
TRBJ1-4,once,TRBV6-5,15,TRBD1,CASSPGTGGNEKLFF,TGTGCCAGCAGCCCCGGGACAGGGGGTAACGAAAAACTGTTTTTT
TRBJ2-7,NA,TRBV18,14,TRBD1,CASSRPDRLYEQYF,TGTGCCAGCTCACGACCGGACAGGCTCTACGAGCAGTACTTC
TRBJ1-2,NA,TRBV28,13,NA,CASNPPGFSTYTF,TGTGCCAGCAACCCCCCGGGCTTTAGTACCTACACCTTC
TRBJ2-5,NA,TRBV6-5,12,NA,CASSDLGETQYF,TGTGCCAGCTCGGACTTGGGCGAGACCCAGTACTTC
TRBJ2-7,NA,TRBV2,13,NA,CASSGQGGIEQYF,TGTGCCAGCAGTGGCCAGGGTGGCATCGAGCAGTACTTC
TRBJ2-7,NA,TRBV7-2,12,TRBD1,CASSSQGYEQYF,TGTGCCAGCAGCTCACAGGGGTACGAGCAGTACTTC
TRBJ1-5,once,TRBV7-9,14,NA,CASSSEGSNQPQHF,TGTGCCAGCAGCTCCGAGGGTAGCAATCAGCCCCAGCATTTT
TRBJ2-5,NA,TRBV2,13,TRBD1,CASTRQGRETQYF,TGTGCCAGCACCAGACAGGGGAGAGAGACCCAGTACTTC
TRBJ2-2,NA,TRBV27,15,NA,CASSLRETVTGELFF,TGTGCCAGCAGTTTACGCGAGACGGTCACCGGGGAGCTGTTTTTT
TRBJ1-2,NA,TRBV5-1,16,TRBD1,CASSPRPTGANDGYTF,TGCGCCAGCAGCCCCCGTCCGACAGGGGCGAATGATGGCTACACCTTC
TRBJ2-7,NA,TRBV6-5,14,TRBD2,CASSYAGGPWEQYF,TGTGCCAGCAGTTACGCGGGAGGTCCCTGGGAGCAGTACTTC
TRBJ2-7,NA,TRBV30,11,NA,CAWRQSYEQYF,TGTGCCTGGCGTCAGTCATACGAGCAGTACTTC
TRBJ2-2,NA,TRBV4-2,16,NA,CASSQETEANTGELFF,TGTGCCAGCAGCCAAGAAACGGAGGCGAACACCGGGGAGCTGTTTTTT